Each of the 30 T cell receptor beta chains below was sequenced from the same sample in a study of CD8 T cells in ankylosing spondylitis. Study results and limitations: A motif in TCR beta, a set of eight highly homologous variants, appeared characteristic of ankylosing spondylitis blood.

TCRdb independently ran MiXCR on the 5' RACE reads; one entry per CDR3 protein. The sample consists of just under 550,000 distinct CDR3 sequences, more than 9.5% of them appearing once. Their cognate antigens are unknown. The sample was blood, either unsorted or a sorted T cell fraction (not recorded which). The receptors shown here come from a male donor with ankylosing spondylitis.

This clonotype was detected only a few times. This chain joins TRBV7-9 and TRBJ2-3; TRBD2 agrees at 8 bases. The V gene's germline CDR1 is SEHNR and CDR2 FQNEAQ (reference sequence). The J segment lost 0 bases and the V segment lost 6 bases, leaving 5 bases of the junction unmatched. The CDR3 has 15 residues. The DNA of the CDR3 is TGTGCCAGCAGTCATCCTAGCGGGAGCACAGATACGCAGTATTTT. Encoded protein: CASSHPSGSTDTQYF.

V gene TRBV6-4 combines with J gene TRBJ2-7; 12 bases fit TRBD2. Germline-derived CDR1 and CDR2 are MRHNA and SNTAGT. With V trimmed by 0 bases and J by 6 bases, 9 bases remained unmatched. This CDR3 has 17 residues. This CDR3 reads CASSDSGLAGYLSEQYV. The DNA of the CDR3 is TGTGCCAGCAGTGACTCTGGACTAGCGGGGTACCTATCCGAGCAGTACGTC.

This rearrangement joins TRBV12-3 or TRBV12-4 to TRBJ1-5; perhaps TRBD1 as D (5 bases). CDR3 length: 13 residues. The V and J ends lost 7 bases and 6 bases respectively, with 13 bases between them. The CDR3 DNA follows: TGTGCCAGCAACCAGGGTGAGGGTCAGCCCCAGCATTTT. It is translated as CASNQGEGQPQHF.

The table lists this clonotype with a few counts. The rearrangement links TRBV3-1 to TRBJ2-5; 8 positions match TRBD1. Germline-derived CDR1 and CDR2 are LGHDT and YNNKEL (reference sequence). Trimming at V came to 5 bases and at J to 5 bases, leaving 10 bases not matched to a gene. This CDR3 comprises 15 residues. The CDR3 region has the DNA TGTGCCAGCAGCTGGGGGAGGACAGGGACGGAGACCCAGTACTTC. Translated: CASSWGRTGTETQYF.

This clonotype was observed at least ten times. The chain couples TRBV6-5 to TRBJ1-1, with no clear D. The CDR3 totals 15 residues. Germline V gives CDR1 MNHEY, CDR2 SVGAGI. The V end was cut by 0 bases, the J end by 4 bases, with 12 bases between. The CDR3, as DNA: TGTGCCAGCAGTTACTCGGAGAGTCGTGGCACTGAAGCTTTCTTT. Translating gives CASSYSESRGTEAFF.

This clonotype has a handful of counts. This CDR3 reads CSARPPWGDYEQYF. In nucleotides, the CDR3 is TGCAGTGCTAGACCCCCTTGGGGGGACTACGAGCAGTACTTC. This rearrangement joins TRBV20-1 to TRBJ2-7, with D perhaps TRBD2 (6 bases). Between the trimmed V and J ends, which lost 2 bases and 3 bases, there was a span of 14 bases. This CDR3 spans 14 amino acids. From germline, CDR1 is DFQATT and CDR2 SNEGSKA (reference sequence).

This clonotype was seen a handful of times. CDR3 nucleotide sequence: TGTGCCAGCAGTCCTAGCGGGATGAACACCGGGGAGCTGTTTTTT. Translated, it gives CASSPSGMNTGELFF. The rearrangement uses TRBV12-3 or TRBV12-4 and TRBJ2-2; 9 nucleotides align to TRBD2. V lost 5 bases and J lost 1; bases outside the gene matches: 2. This CDR3 spans 15 amino acids.

The chain employs TRBV2 and TRBJ2-1, with D perhaps given as TRBD1 or TRBD2 (5 bases each). Germline CDR1 SNHLY, CDR2 FYNNEI. The CDR3 extends over 15 amino acids. The ends were cut back, 7 bases at V and 5 bases at J, with 18 bases in the middle. The CDR3 reads CASKHELGTHNEQFF. The CDR3 region has the DNA TGTGCCAGCAAGCACGAGTTAGGGACCCACAATGAGCAGTTCTTC.

The CDR3 nucleotides read TGTGCCAGCAGCTTGGAAGGAGCCATGAACACTGAAGCTTTCTTT. It encodes CASSLEGAMNTEAFF. The rearrangement uses TRBV5-4 and TRBJ1-1; D is unresolved. The V end lost 0 bases, the J end lost 0 bases, and 9 bases lay between the germline ends. The germline V gene encodes CDR1 SGHNT and CDR2 YYREEE (reference sequence). This CDR3 comprises 15 residues.

This clonotype was counted only a few times. The chain joins TRBV12-3 or TRBV12-4 to TRBJ2-7; 10 bases line up with TRBD2. This CDR3 region has 16 residues. V gave up 3 bases and J gave up 3 bases; unmatched junction bases: 8. The CDR3 sequence: CASSFLAGVNIYEQYF. CDR3 nucleotide sequence: TGTGCCAGCAGTTTCCTAGCGGGAGTAAATATCTACGAGCAGTACTTC.

This clonotype was counted a few times. The V call is TRBV20-1, the J call TRBJ2-1; 7 bases are a match to TRBD2. This CDR3 contains 19 residues. The trim removed 3 bases at V and 0 bases at J, leaving 17 bases unmatched. The germline CDR1 and CDR2 sequences are DFQATT and SNEGSKA (reference sequence). Here the CDR3 DNA reads TGCAGTGCTAGTCAAAGCGGGACTCGGGCTTTAAGCTCCTACAATGAGCAGTTCTTC. It encodes CSASQSGTRALSSYNEQFF.

This clonotype was detected only a few times. The chain links TRBV5-6 to TRBJ1-1; D is unresolved. The length of the CDR3 is 14 residues. The V and J ends lost 1 base and 4 bases respectively, with 11 bases between them. Looked up from germline, CDR1 is SGHDT and CDR2 is YYEEEE. The chain's CDR3 is CASSLFQARTEAFF. The DNA of the CDR3 is TGTGCCAGCAGCTTGTTCCAGGCACGCACTGAAGCTTTCTTT.

This clonotype was counted between two and nine times. V is TRBV20-1 and J is TRBJ2-1, with 12 nucleotides matching TRBD2. Germline values: CDR1 DFQATT, CDR2 SNEGSKA (reference sequence). Losses at the gene ends were 5 bases for V and 6 bases for J; bases not matched to a gene: 14. This CDR3 is built from 17 residues. CDR3 amino acids: CSAPPVTSGSFGNEQFF. The CDR3 nucleotides read TGCAGTGCTCCTCCGGTGACTAGCGGGAGTTTCGGCAATGAGCAGTTCTTC.

V and J are TRBV6-5 and TRBJ2-5; a possible D gene is TRBD2 (5 bases). Germline V gene data show CDR1 as MNHEY and CDR2 as SVGAGI. Trimming pared 5 bases from V and 5 bases from J, leaving 18 bases between. The CDR3 has 15 residues. For the CDR3, the DNA is TGTGCCAGCAGTAACCCCGTTAGTCCGGGGGAGACCCAGTACTTC. It yields the protein CASSNPVSPGETQYF.

This chain connects TRBV5-1 to TRBJ1-4; perhaps TRBD1 as D (6 bases). The CDR3 is made up of 14 amino acids. V was shortened by 6 bases and J by 7 bases, with 16 bases between the two germline ends. Germline V gene data show CDR1 as SGHRS and CDR2 as YFSETQ. This CDR3 reads CASNWAGGPEKLFF. CDR3 sequence (DNA): TGCGCCAGCAACTGGGCCGGGGGGCCTGAAAAACTGTTTTTT.

This clonotype was counted ten times or more. The rearrangement joins TRBV12-3 or TRBV12-4 to TRBJ1-3; D perhaps matches TRBD1 (6 bases). V was shortened by 6 bases and J by 0 bases, with 18 bases between the two germline ends. CDR3 length equals 17 residues. The CDR3 protein is CASSKDSTTLSGNTIYF. The CDR3 bases are TGTGCCAGCAGCAAGGACAGTACAACCCTCTCTGGAAACACCATATATTTT.

This clonotype was detected only a few times. V and J are TRBV5-4 and TRBJ2-1; 10 nucleotides agree with TRBD2. Germline CDR1 is SGHNT and CDR2 is YYREEE (reference sequence). The CDR3 sequence is 18 residues long. V shed 3 bases, J shed 0 bases, and the junction held 9 bases outside the gene matches. The CDR3 is CASSSRTSGPSSYNEQFF. DNA for the CDR3: TGTGCCAGCAGCTCCCGGACTAGCGGCCCAAGCTCCTACAATGAGCAGTTCTTC.

This clonotype came up a few times. This rearrangement joins TRBV2 to TRBJ2-3; 9 bases line up with TRBD1. Trimming took 5 bases from V and 4 from J; bases not matched to a gene: 10. CDR1 is SNHLY and CDR2 is FYNNEI in the germline V gene. This CDR3 region has 16 residues. The CDR3 sequence is CASSPIRDRVSDTQYF. CDR3 nucleotide sequence: TGTGCCAGCAGTCCGATCCGGGACAGGGTTTCAGATACGCAGTATTTT.

This chain links TRBV7-6 with TRBJ1-5, with TRBD1 identical over 7 bases. J was trimmed by 1 base and V by 5 bases; bases with no gene match: 8. There are 16 residues in the CDR3. Germline lookup yields CDR1 SGHVS and CDR2 FNYEAQ. The CDR3 loop reads CASSPRDRVSNQPQHF. The CDR3 DNA reads TGTGCCAGCAGCCCCCGGGACAGAGTGAGCAATCAGCCCCAGCATTTT.

The V call is TRBV6-5, the J call TRBJ1-3; 10 nucleotides match TRBD1. The CDR3 sequence is 19 residues long. Germline-derived CDR1 and CDR2 are MNHEY and SVGAGI. V was clipped by 2 bases and J by 0 bases; unmatched bases: 10. The CDR3 region is CASSYRDRGLPISGNTIYF. The CDR3 DNA reads TGTGCCAGCAGTTACCGAGACAGGGGGCTTCCCATCTCTGGAAACACCATATATTTT.

This clonotype was detected only a few times. V and J are TRBV7-2 and TRBJ1-1; no definite D call. CDR3 size: 13 residues. Germline V CDR1 and CDR2: SGHTA, FQGNSA. The V end was cut by 4 bases, the J end by 1 base, with 7 bases between. As DNA, the CDR3 is TGTGCCAGCAGCTCTGAGAGGAACACTGAAGCTTTCTTT. Its protein product is CASSSERNTEAFF.

This clonotype showed up just a few times. This chain uses TRBV20-1 with TRBJ2-5, with a weak D call TRBD2 (6 bases). This CDR3 has 14 residues. Trimming removed 0 bases from V and 5 bases from J, with 13 bases in between. The V gene's germline CDR1 is DFQATT and CDR2 SNEGSKA (reference sequence). This CDR3 reads CSARDRGGLETQYF. CDR3 coding DNA: TGCAGTGCTAGAGATCGAGGAGGGTTGGAGACCCAGTACTTC.

This clonotype occurred a few times. The rearrangement joins TRBV20-1 to TRBJ1-3, with 7 bases lining up with TRBD1. Germline V lookup: CDR1 DFQATT, CDR2 SNEGSKA (reference sequence). The V and J ends lost 4 bases and 2 bases, in that order; junction bases with no gene match: 2. The CDR3 is 13 amino acids. CDR3 protein: CSATRGPGNTIYF. The CDR3 DNA is TGCAGTGCTACAAGGGGGCCTGGAAACACCATATATTTT.

Only a few counts were recorded for this clonotype. The CDR3 loop reads CSARSGRATGELFF. CDR3 sequence (DNA): TGCAGTGCCCGGAGCGGGAGGGCCACCGGGGAGCTGTTTTTT. The chain uses TRBV20-1 and TRBJ2-2; 10 nucleotides agree with TRBD2. V was pared by 6 bases and J by 4 bases, with 5 bases of the junction left unmatched. Germline values: CDR1 DFQATT, CDR2 SNEGSKA (reference sequence). The CDR3 is 14 amino acids.

There are many counts of this clonotype. The chain combines TRBV28 with TRBJ2-5; TRBD2 matches at 7 bases. Germline V gene data show CDR1 as MDHEN and CDR2 as SYDVKM. V lost 5 bases and J lost 7; bases outside the gene matches: 4. CDR3 length: 12 residues. The CDR3, as DNA: TGTGCCAGCAGTATTAGGGAGGGGACCCAGTACTTC. Its protein is CASSIREGTQYF.

This clonotype was observed many times. The rearrangement links TRBV29-1 to TRBJ2-1; 8 nucleotides line up with TRBD1. Germline CDR1 is SQVTM and CDR2 is ANQGSEA. There are 11 residues in the CDR3. Unmatched junction bases numbered 5, after V lost 0 bases and J lost 16 bases. Here the CDR3 reads CSVEDRGRRFF. CDR3 nucleotide sequence: TGCAGCGTTGAAGACAGGGGGCGTCGTTTCTTC.

This clonotype was counted a few times. This chain uses TRBV5-6 with TRBJ2-3; TRBD2 might be the D (6 bases). Germline V gives CDR1 SGHDT, CDR2 YYEEEE. The V end lost 2 bases, the J end lost 4 bases, and 8 bases lay between the germline ends. The CDR3 spans 13 residues. The DNA of the CDR3 is TGTGCCAGCAGCTTCCGGGGGTCAGATACGCAGTATTTT. It specifies CASSFRGSDTQYF.

This clonotype was counted only a few times. This chain connects TRBV7-2 to TRBJ2-7; 7 bases are a match to TRBD1. Germline CDR1 is SGHTA and CDR2 is FQGNSA. The CDR3 loop spans 15 amino acids. Trimming removed 3 bases from V and 6 bases from J; junction bases left unmatched: 11. The CDR3 is CASSFVGTDGIEQYF. CDR3 DNA: TGTGCCAGCAGCTTTGTTGGGACAGACGGTATCGAGCAGTACTTC.

The rearrangement links TRBV27 to TRBJ1-2; 7 bases line up with TRBD1. Germline V gene data show CDR1 as MNHEY and CDR2 as SMNVEV (reference sequence). The length of the CDR3 is 13 residues. V gave up 7 bases and J gave up 0 bases; unmatched junction bases: 2. CDR3 amino acids: CASKGASNYGYTF. The CDR3, as DNA: TGTGCCAGCAAGGGGGCCTCTAACTATGGCTACACCTTC.

The V and J genes are TRBV19 and TRBJ1-5; D unclear. V was cut by 3 bases and J by 2 bases, with 11 bases left in between. Germline assignment: CDR1 LNHDA and CDR2 SQIVND (reference sequence). The length of the CDR3 is 15 residues. CDR3 residues: CASSIFGQGNQPQHF. In nucleotides, the CDR3 is TGTGCCAGTAGTATCTTTGGGCAGGGCAATCAGCCCCAGCATTTT. The full variable domain, completed using reference TRBV19 and TRBJ1-5, is DGGITQSPKYLFRKEGQNVTLSCEQNLNHDAMYWYRQDPGQGLRLIYYSQIVNDFQKGDIAEGYSVSREKKESFPLTVTSAQKNPTAFYLCASSIFGQGNQPQHFGDGTRLSIL.